The subject of this entry is one TCR beta chain. TCRdb keeps only in-frame clones here, not all; method: immunoSEQ multiplex PCR. The data show 95,000 to 110,000 clones, about 89% seen once. The data were taken from a study of T cell responses to AZD1222 COVID-19 vaccine. Germline CDR1 and CDR2: SNHLY and FYNNEI. This CDR3 has 17 amino acids. Trimming took off 1 base at V and 3 bases at J, with 15 bases between the two ends. The sample in question was peripheral blood, obtained 28 days after the second dose of the MenACWY control vaccine. This sequence originates from an adult who received the MenACWY meningococcal vaccine as a control. The chain employs TRBV2 and TRBJ2-2; a possible D gene is TRBD2 (5 bases). The CDR3 spells CASSEVSLGVDTGELFF. The CDR3 nucleotides read TGTGCCAGCAGTGAAGTTTCCCTCGGGGTGGACACCGGGGAGCTGTTTTTT.